This T cell receptor beta chain was documented in a study of shared clonotypes between healthy human individuals. This clone has a count of ten or more. With unsorted samples, genomic DNA was obtained from about 90 million PBMCs. The CDR3 is 13 amino acids. Looked up from germline, CDR1 is MNHEY and CDR2 is SVGAGI. V was clipped by 7 bases and J by 2 bases, with 12 bases between them. Evenly divided among several immunoSEQ plates was the genomic DNA of each subset. TCRdb's copy holds only in-frame clones and misses some; the assay was immunoSEQ multiplex PCR. The data hold around 95,000 clones, with more than 45% observed a single time.

The V gene is TRBV6-5, the J gene TRBJ2-7; D might be TRBD1 (5 bases). What was sequenced was PBMCs. This TCR was sampled from a woman in her forties in good health. Some clones in this sample may be carry-over from other donors' samples. CDR3 nucleotide sequence: TGTGCCAGCACTTCAGACAGAACCTACGAGCAGTACTTC. It encodes CASTSDRTYEQYF.